The rows below give T cell receptor beta chains drawn from one sample of a study of molecular identifiers for immune sequencing clone quantification. MiXCR, run by TCRdb on the PCR reads, gives a single entry per CDR3 protein. The sample lists about 36,000 distinct CDR3 sequences, 18% occurring once. The sequencing sample was made of naive CD8+ T cells from blood, with Jurkat cell RNA spiked in. The source of these receptors is a human donor in good health. Some libraries in this study had Jurkat cell RNA spiked in. Both conserved end residues are trimmed from each CDR3. The D gene is left open where the match is weak. Clone size is given for some rows only: seen once, a few or many times, or a class if the clone is expanded.

v_call: TRBV4-3
cdr3_length: 15
clone_size: few
d_call: TRBD2
j_call: TRBJ2-1
cdr3_aa: ASSQDRGLAVYNEQF

v_call: TRBV27
cdr3_length: 13
clone_size: many
d_call: NA
j_call: TRBJ2-1
cdr3_aa: ASSVSARSYNEQF

v_call: TRBV27
cdr3_length: 12
clone_size: many
d_call: NA
j_call: TRBJ2-1
cdr3_aa: ASSLAGAYNEQF

v_call: TRBV29-1
cdr3_length: 16
clone_size: NA
d_call: TRBD2
j_call: TRBJ2-5
cdr3_aa: SVTPQLAGANDQETQY

v_call: TRBV27
cdr3_length: 13
clone_size: NA
d_call: TRBD2
j_call: TRBJ2-1
cdr3_aa: ASSFWASGSGEQF

v_call: TRBV7-8
cdr3_length: 10
clone_size: many
d_call: NA
j_call: TRBJ2-1
cdr3_aa: ASSLARVEQF

v_call: TRBV4-3
cdr3_length: 12
clone_size: many
d_call: NA
j_call: TRBJ2-7
cdr3_aa: ASSQDRHTYEQY

v_call: TRBV28
cdr3_length: 11
clone_size: many
d_call: NA
j_call: TRBJ2-2
cdr3_aa: ASRTPPIGELF

v_call: TRBV28
cdr3_length: 14
clone_size: few
d_call: NA
j_call: TRBJ2-7
cdr3_aa: ASSSERRDNPYEQY

v_call: TRBV7-9
cdr3_length: 14
clone_size: many
d_call: TRBD2
j_call: TRBJ2-7
cdr3_aa: ASSPPTSGATYEQY

v_call: TRBV27
cdr3_length: 11
clone_size: many
d_call: NA
j_call: TRBJ1-1
cdr3_aa: ASSLGGATEAF

v_call: TRBV7-9
cdr3_length: 13
clone_size: many
d_call: NA
j_call: TRBJ2-7
cdr3_aa: ASSLVGQLSYEQY

v_call: TRBV21-1
cdr3_length: 12
clone_size: NA
d_call: NA
j_call: TRBJ2-1
cdr3_aa: ASSKGKGGDEQF

v_call: TRBV9
cdr3_length: 12
clone_size: few
d_call: NA
j_call: TRBJ2-7
cdr3_aa: ASSVRDGYYEQY

v_call: TRBV29-1
cdr3_length: 8
clone_size: many
d_call: NA
j_call: TRBJ2-1
cdr3_aa: SVVGNEQF

v_call: TRBV9
cdr3_length: 17
clone_size: NA
d_call: TRBD2
j_call: TRBJ2-1
cdr3_aa: ASSLSKLAGGGSYNEQF

v_call: TRBV4-2
cdr3_length: 13
clone_size: few
d_call: TRBD2
j_call: TRBJ2-7
cdr3_aa: ASSRRPREGLEQY